The rows below give T cell receptor beta chains drawn from one sample of a study of T cell repertoires in cytomegalovirus infection. These receptors have no known antigen. TCRdb re-called the reads through MiXCR, storing one row per CDR3 protein. The table records nearly 700,000 distinct CDR3 sequences, about 30% of them present only once. Here the sequenced sample was cultured PBMCs, taken from culture after CMV antigen stimulation. The receptors shown here come from a human donor in good health (CMV status not recorded). Some clones in this sample may be carry-over from other donors' samples. Both conserved end residues are part of each CDR3. D genes are given only for firm matches. Clone sizes are given selectively: once, few, many, or a class where the clone is expanded.

D gene: TRBD1
V gene: TRBV7-8
J gene: TRBJ2-7
clone size: .
CDR3 DNA: TGTGCCAGCAGACGGACAGGGACCTACGAGCAGTACTTC
CDR3 protein: CASRRTGTYEQYF

D gene: .
V gene: TRBV7-2
J gene: TRBJ2-1
clone size: few
CDR3 DNA: TGTGCCAGCAGCACCACTAGATACGAGCAGTTCTTC
CDR3 protein: CASSTTRYEQFF

D gene: .
V gene: TRBV7-9
J gene: TRBJ1-3
clone size: .
CDR3 DNA: TGTGCCAGCACCCTAGTAGGCACCTCTGGAAACACCATATATTTT
CDR3 protein: CASTLVGTSGNTIYF

D gene: .
V gene: TRBV20-1
J gene: TRBJ2-1
clone size: .
CDR3 DNA: TGCAGTGCTGAGGGGAGATACCGGAGCAATGAGCAGTTCTTC
CDR3 protein: CSAEGRYRSNEQFF

D gene: TRBD1
V gene: TRBV28
J gene: TRBJ2-7
clone size: .
CDR3 DNA: TGTGCCACCTTGACGGGGGACAGGGGGCTAAAGCAGTACTTC
CDR3 protein: CATLTGDRGLKQYF

D gene: .
V gene: TRBV7-8
J gene: TRBJ2-7
clone size: .
CDR3 DNA: TGTGCCAGCAGCTACCGATACGAGCAGTACTTC
CDR3 protein: CASSYRYEQYF

D gene: .
V gene: TRBV7-2
J gene: TRBJ1-5
clone size: many
CDR3 DNA: TGTGCCAGCAGCTCCGCCATACGGCAGCCCCAGCATTTT
CDR3 protein: CASSSAIRQPQHF

D gene: .
V gene: TRBV12-3/TRBV12-4
J gene: TRBJ2-7
clone size: .
CDR3 DNA: TGTGCCAGCAGTCAGGGAGCGTACTCCTACGAGCAGTACTTC
CDR3 protein: CASSQGAYSYEQYF

D gene: TRBD1
V gene: TRBV6-6
J gene: TRBJ1-5
clone size: few
CDR3 DNA: TGTGCCAGCATACGGGACAGCGGCAATCAGCCCCAGCATTTT
CDR3 protein: CASIRDSGNQPQHF

D gene: .
V gene: TRBV7-2
J gene: TRBJ2-1
clone size: many
CDR3 DNA: TGTGCCAGCAGTAGCGTAACCTACAATGAGCAGTTCTTC
CDR3 protein: CASSSVTYNEQFF

D gene: TRBD1
V gene: TRBV12-3/TRBV12-4
J gene: TRBJ2-1
clone size: few
CDR3 DNA: TGTGCCAGCACCGCGGGACAGGGGGTGAATGAGCAGTTCTTC
CDR3 protein: CASTAGQGVNEQFF

D gene: .
V gene: TRBV6-5
J gene: TRBJ2-5
clone size: .
CDR3 DNA: TGTGCCAGCAGTCAATCGCCGGACAGATTACAAGAGACCCAGTACTTC
CDR3 protein: CASSQSPDRLQETQYF

D gene: TRBD1
V gene: TRBV20-1
J gene: TRBJ1-2
clone size: few
CDR3 DNA: TGCAGTGCCAGGGACAGGGCTGGCTACACCTTC
CDR3 protein: CSARDRAGYTF

D gene: .
V gene: TRBV19
J gene: TRBJ1-1
clone size: .
CDR3 DNA: TGTGCCAGTAGCATCTACGACGGTAGCACTGAAGCTTTCTTT
CDR3 protein: CASSIYDGSTEAFF

D gene: .
V gene: TRBV2
J gene: TRBJ1-2
clone size: .
CDR3 DNA: TGTGCCAGCAGGGCTGACAGGCAACCCTATGGCTACACCTTC
CDR3 protein: CASRADRQPYGYTF

D gene: TRBD1
V gene: TRBV6-8
J gene: TRBJ2-5
clone size: .
CDR3 DNA: TGTGCCAGCAGTTACAGCGGGACAGGGACGGAGACCCAGTACTTC
CDR3 protein: CASSYSGTGTETQYF

D gene: TRBD2
V gene: TRBV7-9
J gene: TRBJ2-5
clone size: .
CDR3 DNA: TGTGCCAGCAGCTCCGGACTAGTAAAAGAGACCCAGTACTTC
CDR3 protein: CASSSGLVKETQYF

D gene: .
V gene: TRBV29-1
J gene: TRBJ1-2
clone size: few
CDR3 DNA: TGCAGCGTTGAGCAGGGGAACTATGGCTACACCTTC
CDR3 protein: CSVEQGNYGYTF

D gene: .
V gene: TRBV7-9
J gene: TRBJ2-3
clone size: few
CDR3 DNA: TGTGCCAGCAGCTTACTGCAATTAAGCACAGATACGCAGTATTTT
CDR3 protein: CASSLLQLSTDTQYF

D gene: .
V gene: TRBV5-1
J gene: TRBJ1-1
clone size: .
CDR3 DNA: TGCGCCAGCAGCTTGGTTGAGGGGATGAACACTGAAGCTTTCTTT
CDR3 protein: CASSLVEGMNTEAFF

D gene: TRBD2
V gene: TRBV7-2
J gene: TRBJ2-7
clone size: .
CDR3 DNA: TGTGCCAGCAGCTTAGCCCAGCGGGAGTTCTCCTACGAGCAGTACTTC
CDR3 protein: CASSLAQREFSYEQYF

D gene: .
V gene: TRBV5-6
J gene: TRBJ2-1
clone size: few
CDR3 DNA: TGTGCCAGCAGCCATTCGTTCAAAAGGGCCGACAATGAGCAGTTCTTC
CDR3 protein: CASSHSFKRADNEQFF

D gene: .
V gene: TRBV4-3
J gene: TRBJ2-1
clone size: once
CDR3 DNA: TGCGCCAGCAGCCACAGGGTGGGCTCCTACAATGAGCAGTTCTTC
CDR3 protein: CASSHRVGSYNEQFF

D gene: .
V gene: TRBV7-2
J gene: TRBJ1-5
clone size: many
CDR3 DNA: TGTGCCAGCAGCTTGTGGGGAGGGTTAGAGCCCCAGCATTTT
CDR3 protein: CASSLWGGLEPQHF

D gene: TRBD1
V gene: TRBV5-1
J gene: TRBJ2-4
clone size: .
CDR3 DNA: TGCGCCAGCAGCTTGGCCGGGACAGGGGGCGAGGGACAGTACTTC
CDR3 protein: CASSLAGTGGEGQYF

D gene: .
V gene: TRBV6-5
J gene: TRBJ2-1
clone size: few
CDR3 DNA: TGTGCCAGCACCCGAAGTTGGGACAATGAGCAGTTCTTC
CDR3 protein: CASTRSWDNEQFF

D gene: .
V gene: TRBV24-1
J gene: TRBJ2-2
clone size: .
CDR3 DNA: TGTGCCACCAGTATGCGGGACGTACCGTCTCCTGGGGAGCTGTTTTTT
CDR3 protein: CATSMRDVPSPGELFF

D gene: .
V gene: TRBV7-2
J gene: TRBJ2-1
clone size: many
CDR3 DNA: TGCTCAGTAAGGGACAATGAGCAGTTCTTC
CDR3 protein: CSVRDNEQFF

D gene: TRBD2
V gene: TRBV4-1
J gene: TRBJ2-5
clone size: .
CDR3 DNA: TGCGCCAGCAGCCAAGTGTCTAGCGGGGGGGAAGAGACCCAGTACTTC
CDR3 protein: CASSQVSSGGEETQYF

D gene: TRBD2
V gene: TRBV10-3
J gene: TRBJ2-2
clone size: few
CDR3 DNA: TGTGCCATCAGTGAGGGGACTAGCGGAGCGGGCGCCGGGGAGCTGTTTTTT
CDR3 protein: CAISEGTSGAGAGELFF

D gene: .
V gene: TRBV6-5
J gene: TRBJ1-6
clone size: few
CDR3 DNA: TGTGCCAGCAGTTACGCGAGACCTGGAAATTCACCCCTCCACTTT
CDR3 protein: CASSYARPGNSPLHF

D gene: .
V gene: TRBV12-3/TRBV12-4
J gene: TRBJ2-3
clone size: few
CDR3 DNA: TGTGCCAGCAGTTTTTCCTTTAGGGCAGGCGCAGATACGCAGTATTTT
CDR3 protein: CASSFSFRAGADTQYF

D gene: .
V gene: TRBV29-1
J gene: TRBJ2-1
clone size: .
CDR3 DNA: TGCAGCGCAGAAGGTGCAGGGCCAATCTACAATGAGCAGTTCTTC
CDR3 protein: CSAEGAGPIYNEQFF

D gene: .
V gene: TRBV7-2
J gene: TRBJ2-7
clone size: many
CDR3 DNA: TGTGCCAGCAGCGCCGGGGGCCGGGGGCTGGGTGAGCAGTACTTC
CDR3 protein: CASSAGGRGLGEQYF

D gene: TRBD2
V gene: TRBV7-8
J gene: TRBJ2-7
clone size: .
CDR3 DNA: TGTGCCAGCAGCTCCAGAGCGGGGGGCCCCCTAGCCGAGCAGTACTTC
CDR3 protein: CASSSRAGGPLAEQYF

D gene: TRBD2
V gene: TRBV4-1
J gene: TRBJ2-7
clone size: .
CDR3 DNA: TGCGCCAGCAGCCCGGGACTAGCGGGAGGCCCGCGAAAGCACTACGAGCAGTACTTC
CDR3 protein: CASSPGLAGGPRKHYEQYF

D gene: TRBD1
V gene: TRBV7-8
J gene: TRBJ2-5
clone size: many
CDR3 DNA: TGTGCCAGCAGCTTCGGACAGGGCCGGGAGACCCAGTACTTC
CDR3 protein: CASSFGQGRETQYF

D gene: TRBD2
V gene: TRBV7-2
J gene: TRBJ2-7
clone size: .
CDR3 DNA: TGTGCCAGCAGCTTAGGGTCTGGGACTAGCGGGGTCCTCTCCTACGAGCAGTACTTC
CDR3 protein: CASSLGSGTSGVLSYEQYF

D gene: .
V gene: TRBV5-6
J gene: TRBJ2-7
clone size: .
CDR3 DNA: TGTGCCAGCAGCTTGGGGTGGAGTCGAGGTAGCGAGCAGTACTTC
CDR3 protein: CASSLGWSRGSEQYF

D gene: .
V gene: TRBV19
J gene: TRBJ2-1
clone size: many
CDR3 DNA: TGTGCCAGTAGTATAGATGCAACGTGGGCCAATGAGCAGTTCTTC
CDR3 protein: CASSIDATWANEQFF

D gene: TRBD2
V gene: TRBV28
J gene: TRBJ2-1
clone size: .
CDR3 DNA: TGCGGCTGCGGGGGGCCCTACAATGAGCAGTTCTTC
CDR3 protein: CGCGGPYNEQFF

D gene: .
V gene: TRBV18
J gene: TRBJ2-1
clone size: .
CDR3 DNA: TGTGCCAGCTCACCCAAAGGAGCGGGGACAAGTGCGGAGCAGTTCTTC
CDR3 protein: CASSPKGAGTSAEQFF

D gene: .
V gene: TRBV20-1
J gene: TRBJ1-4
clone size: .
CDR3 DNA: TGCAGTGCTAGCTCGGGGGTCAACAATGAAAAACTGTTTTTT
CDR3 protein: CSASSGVNNEKLFF

D gene: .
V gene: TRBV10-3
J gene: TRBJ2-7
clone size: many
CDR3 DNA: TGTGCCCTACCACGATACGAGCAGTACTTC
CDR3 protein: CALPRYEQYF

D gene: TRBD1
V gene: TRBV12-3/TRBV12-4
J gene: TRBJ1-2
clone size: .
CDR3 DNA: TGTGCCAGCAGTCCCATCACAGGGGTATCAGACTATGGCTACACCTTC
CDR3 protein: CASSPITGVSDYGYTF

D gene: TRBD1
V gene: TRBV6-5
J gene: TRBJ1-2
clone size: .
CDR3 DNA: TGTGCCAGCAGTTACCTAGGACAGGGACTCGTTCCGGCGGTTGGCTACACCTTC
CDR3 protein: CASSYLGQGLVPAVGYTF

D gene: .
V gene: TRBV4-2
J gene: TRBJ2-2
clone size: few
CDR3 DNA: TGTGCCAGCAGCCAAGATCCGAACACCGGGGAGCTGTTTTTT
CDR3 protein: CASSQDPNTGELFF

D gene: .
V gene: TRBV7-2
J gene: TRBJ2-3
clone size: many
CDR3 DNA: TGTGCCAGCAGCTTTTACGCAAATCCCACAGATACGCAGTATTTT
CDR3 protein: CASSFYANPTDTQYF

D gene: TRBD1
V gene: TRBV12-3/TRBV12-4
J gene: TRBJ2-1
clone size: .
CDR3 DNA: TGTGCCAGCATCGGCGGGCAGGGGGCAGTCAATGAGCAGTTCTTC
CDR3 protein: CASIGGQGAVNEQFF

D gene: .
V gene: TRBV5-4
J gene: TRBJ2-3
clone size: .
CDR3 DNA: TGTGCCAGCAGCCCCTTCCCGGACCCAGATACGCAGTATTTT
CDR3 protein: CASSPFPDPDTQYF

D gene: .
V gene: TRBV7-8
J gene: TRBJ1-1
clone size: few
CDR3 DNA: TGTGCCAGCATCCTAAGGGGCGCGAGGGAAGGCACTGAAGCTTTCTTT
CDR3 protein: CASILRGAREGTEAFF

D gene: .
V gene: TRBV7-2
J gene: TRBJ2-7
clone size: .
CDR3 DNA: TGTGCCAGCAGTTCATCCGACGGGGGCGAGCAGTACTTC
CDR3 protein: CASSSSDGGEQYF